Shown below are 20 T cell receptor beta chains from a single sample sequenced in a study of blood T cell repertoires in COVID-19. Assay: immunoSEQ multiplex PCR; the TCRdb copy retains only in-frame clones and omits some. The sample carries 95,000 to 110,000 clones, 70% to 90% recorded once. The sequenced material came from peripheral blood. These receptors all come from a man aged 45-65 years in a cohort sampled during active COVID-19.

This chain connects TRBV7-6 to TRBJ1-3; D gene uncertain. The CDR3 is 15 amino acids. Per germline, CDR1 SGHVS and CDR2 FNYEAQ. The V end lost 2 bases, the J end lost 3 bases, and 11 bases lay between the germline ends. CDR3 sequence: CASSLSDTFGNTIYF. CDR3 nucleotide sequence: TGTGCCAGCAGCTTATCTGACACCTTTGGAAACACCATATATTTT.

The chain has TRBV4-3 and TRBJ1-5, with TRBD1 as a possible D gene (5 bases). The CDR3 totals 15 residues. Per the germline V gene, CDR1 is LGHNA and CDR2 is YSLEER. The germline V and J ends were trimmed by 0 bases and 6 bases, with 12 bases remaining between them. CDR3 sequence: CASSQEVIGGQPQHF. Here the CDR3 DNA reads TGCGCCAGCAGCCAAGAAGTTATCGGGGGTCAGCCCCAGCATTTT.

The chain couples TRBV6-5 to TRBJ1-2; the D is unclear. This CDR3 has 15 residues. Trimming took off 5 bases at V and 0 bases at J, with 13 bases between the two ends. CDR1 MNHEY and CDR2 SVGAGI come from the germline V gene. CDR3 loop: CASSRVVQANYGYTF. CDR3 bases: TGTGCCAGCAGTCGAGTGGTCCAAGCTAACTATGGCTACACCTTC.

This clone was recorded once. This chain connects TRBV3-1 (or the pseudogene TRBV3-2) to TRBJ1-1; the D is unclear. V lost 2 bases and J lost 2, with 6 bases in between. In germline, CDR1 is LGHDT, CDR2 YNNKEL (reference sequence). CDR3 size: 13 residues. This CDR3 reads CASSQTVNTEAFF. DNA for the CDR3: TGTGCCAGCAGCCAAACGGTAAACACTGAAGCTTTCTTT.

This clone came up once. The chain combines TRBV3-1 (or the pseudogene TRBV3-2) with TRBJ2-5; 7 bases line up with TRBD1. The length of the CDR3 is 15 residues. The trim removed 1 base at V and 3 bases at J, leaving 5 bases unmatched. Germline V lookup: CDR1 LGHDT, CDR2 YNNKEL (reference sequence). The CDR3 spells CASSQAGQAKETQYF. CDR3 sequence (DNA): TGTGCCAGCAGCCAAGCCGGACAGGCTAAAGAGACCCAGTACTTC.

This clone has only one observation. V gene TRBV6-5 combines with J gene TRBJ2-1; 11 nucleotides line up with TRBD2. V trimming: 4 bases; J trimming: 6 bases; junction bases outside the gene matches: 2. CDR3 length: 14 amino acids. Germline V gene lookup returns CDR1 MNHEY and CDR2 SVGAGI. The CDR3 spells CASSLAGGPNEQFF. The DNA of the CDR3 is TGTGCCAGCAGTTTAGCGGGGGGGCCCAATGAGCAGTTCTTC.

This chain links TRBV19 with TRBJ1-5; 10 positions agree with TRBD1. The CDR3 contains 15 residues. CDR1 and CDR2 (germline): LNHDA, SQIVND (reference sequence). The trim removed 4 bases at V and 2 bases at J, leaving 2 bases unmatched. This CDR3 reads CASSTDRGGNQPQHF. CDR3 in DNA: TGTGCCAGTAGTACGGACAGGGGGGGCAATCAGCCCCAGCATTTT.

The CDR3 here is CASSMRGGTDTQYF. In DNA, the CDR3 is TGTGCCAGCAGCATGAGAGGTGGCACAGATACGCAGTATTTT. This sequence joins TRBV7-9 and TRBJ2-3; D call uncertain. The CDR3 length is 14 residues. V was shortened by 5 bases and J by 1 base, with 10 bases between the two germline ends. Germline CDR1 reads SEHNR; CDR2 reads FQNEAQ (reference sequence). The variable domain in full, with the rest retrieved from reference TRBV7-9 and TRBJ2-3, is DTGVSQNPRHKITKRGQNVTFRCDPISEHNRLYWYRQTLGQGPEFLTYFQNEAQLEKSRLLSDRFSAERPKGSFSTLEIQRTEQGDSAMYLCASSMRGGTDTQYFGPGTRLTVL.

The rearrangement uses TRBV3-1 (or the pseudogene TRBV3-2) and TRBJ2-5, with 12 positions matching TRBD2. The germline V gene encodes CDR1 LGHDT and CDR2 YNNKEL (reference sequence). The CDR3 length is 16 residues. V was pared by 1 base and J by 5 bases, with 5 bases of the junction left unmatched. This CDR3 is CASSQVLAGGLETQYF. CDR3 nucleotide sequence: TGTGCCAGCAGCCAAGTGCTAGCGGGGGGGCTCGAGACCCAGTACTTC.

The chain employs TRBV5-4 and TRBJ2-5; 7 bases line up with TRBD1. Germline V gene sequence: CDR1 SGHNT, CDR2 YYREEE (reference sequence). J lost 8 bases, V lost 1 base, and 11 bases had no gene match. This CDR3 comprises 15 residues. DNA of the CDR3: TGTGCCAGCAGCTTGCCCGGGACAGCTGCGGGTACCCAGTACTTC. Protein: CASSLPGTAAGTQYF.

DNA of the CDR3: TGTGCCAGCAGACTGATCTCGGGGAGTGGGGAAAAACTGTTTTTT. It translates to CASRLISGSGEKLFF. The chain has TRBV5-5 and TRBJ1-4; no reliable D call. CDR3 length equals 15 residues. CDR1 and CDR2 from the germline V gene are SGHKS and YYEKEE (reference sequence). V gave up 5 bases and J gave up 8 bases, with 19 bases separating them.

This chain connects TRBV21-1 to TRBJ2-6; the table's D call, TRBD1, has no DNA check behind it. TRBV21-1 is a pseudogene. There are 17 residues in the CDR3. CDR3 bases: TGTGCCAGCAGCAAAGTCAAGACAGGGACTGGGGCCAACGTCCTGACTTTC. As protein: CASSKVKTGTGANVLTF.

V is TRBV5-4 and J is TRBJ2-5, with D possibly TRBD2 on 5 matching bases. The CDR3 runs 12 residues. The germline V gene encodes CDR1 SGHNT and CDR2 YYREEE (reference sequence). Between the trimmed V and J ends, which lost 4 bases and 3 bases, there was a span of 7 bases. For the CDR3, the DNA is TGTGCCAGCAGCAGAGCGGAAGAGACCCAGTACTTC. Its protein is CASSRAEETQYF. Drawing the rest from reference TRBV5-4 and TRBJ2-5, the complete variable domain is ETGVTQSPTHLIKTRGQQVTLRCSSQSGHNTVSWYQQALGQGPQFIFQYYREEENGRGNFPPRFSGLQFPNYSSELNVNALELDDSALYLCASSRAEETQYFGPGTRLLVL.

DNA for the CDR3: TGTGCCAGCAGCCGAGACAGGGAAGAGACCCAGTACTTC. The encoded protein is CASSRDREETQYF. This rearrangement joins TRBV3-1 (or the pseudogene TRBV3-2) to TRBJ2-5, with 7 bases matching TRBD1. This CDR3 region has 13 residues. The germline gives CDR1 LGHDT, CDR2 YNNKEL (reference sequence). The junction had 2 bases not matched to a gene; V was cut back by 4 bases and J by 3 bases.

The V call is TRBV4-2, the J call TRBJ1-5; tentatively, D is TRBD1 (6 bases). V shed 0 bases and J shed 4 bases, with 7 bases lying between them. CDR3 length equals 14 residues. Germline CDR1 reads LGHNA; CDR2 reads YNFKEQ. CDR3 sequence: CASSQEGGNQPQHF. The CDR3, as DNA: TGTGCCAGCAGCCAAGAAGGGGGTAATCAGCCCCAGCATTTT.

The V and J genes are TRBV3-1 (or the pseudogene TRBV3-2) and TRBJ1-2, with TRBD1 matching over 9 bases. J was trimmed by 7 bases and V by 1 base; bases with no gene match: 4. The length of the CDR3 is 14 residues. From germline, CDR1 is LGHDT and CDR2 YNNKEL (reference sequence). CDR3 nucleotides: TGTGCCAGCAGCCAAGGCCCACAGGGGGCTGGCTACACCTTC. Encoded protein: CASSQGPQGAGYTF.

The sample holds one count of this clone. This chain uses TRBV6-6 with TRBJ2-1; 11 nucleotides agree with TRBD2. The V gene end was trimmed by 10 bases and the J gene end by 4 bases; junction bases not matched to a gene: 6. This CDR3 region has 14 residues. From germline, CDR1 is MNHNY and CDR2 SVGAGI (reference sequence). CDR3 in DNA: TGTGCCACCTCGCGGACTAGCGGGTACAATGAGCAGTTCTTC. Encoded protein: CATSRTSGYNEQFF.

CDR3 nucleotide sequence: TGTGCCAGCAGCTTGACTAGCGGGGGTGAGCAGTTCTTC. Translating it yields CASSLTSGGEQFF. The rearrangement joins TRBV7-9 to TRBJ2-1, with 12 bases aligning to TRBD2. CDR3 length: 13 residues. Germline V gives CDR1 SEHNR, CDR2 FQNEAQ (reference sequence). V gave up 3 bases and J gave up 9 bases; unmatched junction bases: 0. Combining the CDR3 with reference TRBV7-9 and TRBJ2-1 gives the whole variable domain DTGVSQNPRHKITKRGQNVTFRCDPISEHNRLYWYRQTLGQGPEFLTYFQNEAQLEKSRLLSDRFSAERPKGSFSTLEIQRTEQGDSAMYLCASSLTSGGEQFFGPGTRLTVL.

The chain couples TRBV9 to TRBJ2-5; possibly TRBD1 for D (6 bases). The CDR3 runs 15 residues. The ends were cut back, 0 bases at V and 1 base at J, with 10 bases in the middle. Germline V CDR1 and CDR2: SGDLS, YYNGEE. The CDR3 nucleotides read TGTGCCAGCAGCGTAGGTGGCAGGGGCCAAGAGACCCAGTACTTC. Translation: CASSVGGRGQETQYF. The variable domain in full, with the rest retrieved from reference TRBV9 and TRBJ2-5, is DSGVTQTPKHLITATGQRVTLRCSPRSGDLSVYWYQQSLDQGLQFLIQYYNGEERAKGNILERFSAQQFPDLHSELNLSSLELGDSALYFCASSVGGRGQETQYFGPGTRLLVL.

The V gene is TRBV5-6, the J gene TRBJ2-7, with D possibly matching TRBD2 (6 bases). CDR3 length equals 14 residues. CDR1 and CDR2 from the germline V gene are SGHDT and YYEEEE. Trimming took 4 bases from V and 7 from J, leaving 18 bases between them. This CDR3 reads CASSVLGGVGEQYF. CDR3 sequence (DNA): TGTGCCAGCAGCGTATTGGGCGGGGTGGGGGAGCAGTACTTC.